The T cell receptor (beta chain) described here comes from a study of shared clonotypes between healthy human individuals. Across the whole study: For every donor, three CD4 naive, three CD4 memory, two CD8 naive and one CD8 memory plates were used.

Assay: immunoSEQ multiplex PCR; the TCRdb copy retains only in-frame clones and omits some. The table records a few hundred thousand clones, about 70% of them present only once. Trimming stripped 0 bases from V and 7 bases from J, with 13 bases between. This CDR3 spans 15 amino acids. CDR1 and CDR2 from the germline V gene are LNHNV and YYDKDF (reference sequence). This chain links TRBV15 with TRBJ2-1; D remains unclear. What was sequenced was memory CD4+ T cells sorted from blood. Subset in this sample: CD45RA-negative fraction. The sequence was collected from a man younger than 45 in good health. CDR3 sequence reads: CATSRDLWAENEQFF. For the CDR3, the DNA is TGTGCCACCAGCAGAGATCTCTGGGCCGAGAATGAGCAGTTCTTC.